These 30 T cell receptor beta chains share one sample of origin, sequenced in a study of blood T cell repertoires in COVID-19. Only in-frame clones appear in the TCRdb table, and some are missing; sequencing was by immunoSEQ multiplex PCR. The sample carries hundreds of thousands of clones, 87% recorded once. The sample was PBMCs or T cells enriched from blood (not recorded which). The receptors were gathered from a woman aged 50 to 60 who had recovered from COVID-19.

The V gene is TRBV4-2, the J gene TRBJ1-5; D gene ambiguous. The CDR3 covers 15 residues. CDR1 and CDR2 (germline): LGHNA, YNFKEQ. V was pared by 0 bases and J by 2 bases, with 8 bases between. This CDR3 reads CASSQDGRGNQPQHF. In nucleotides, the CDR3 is TGTGCCAGCAGCCAAGATGGCCGGGGCAATCAGCCCCAGCATTTT.

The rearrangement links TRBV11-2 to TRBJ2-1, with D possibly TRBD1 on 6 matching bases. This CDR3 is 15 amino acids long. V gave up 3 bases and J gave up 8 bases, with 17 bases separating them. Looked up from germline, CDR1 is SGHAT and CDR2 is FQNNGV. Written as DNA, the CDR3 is TGTGCCAGCAGCTTCGACAGGTCGAGTTTCGATGAGCAGTTCTTC. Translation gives CASSFDRSSFDEQFF.

The CDR3 nucleotides read TGTGCCAGCAGTTACGGGGCAGGGAGGTCGAGCACTGAAGCTTTCTTT. Its protein is CASSYGAGRSSTEAFF. The chain recombines TRBV6-5 with TRBJ1-1; weak D call: TRBD1 (5 bases). This CDR3 has 16 amino acids. The V end lost 2 bases, the J end lost 4 bases, and 17 bases lay between the germline ends. Germline V gene data show CDR1 as MNHEY and CDR2 as SVGAGI.

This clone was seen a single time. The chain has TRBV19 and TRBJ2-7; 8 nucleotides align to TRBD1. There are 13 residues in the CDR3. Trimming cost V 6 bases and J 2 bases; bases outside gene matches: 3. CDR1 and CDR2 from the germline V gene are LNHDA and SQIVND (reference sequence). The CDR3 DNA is TGTGCCAGTAGGGGGACAGGCACCTACGAGCAGTACTTC. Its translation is CASRGTGTYEQYF.

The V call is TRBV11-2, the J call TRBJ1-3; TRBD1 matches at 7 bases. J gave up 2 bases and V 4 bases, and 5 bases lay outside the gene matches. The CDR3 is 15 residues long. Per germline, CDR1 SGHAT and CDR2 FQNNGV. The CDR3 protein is CASSSRTGPGNTIYF. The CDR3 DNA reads TGTGCCAGCAGCTCCAGGACAGGACCTGGAAACACCATATATTTT.

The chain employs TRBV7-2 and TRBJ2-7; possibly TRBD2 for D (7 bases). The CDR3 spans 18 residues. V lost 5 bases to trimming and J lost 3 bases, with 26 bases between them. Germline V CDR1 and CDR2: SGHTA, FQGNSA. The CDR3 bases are TGTGCCAGCAGCCGGCCTTCAGGAGTCCCGGGGGGCCGCTACGAGCAGTACTTC. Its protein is CASSRPSGVPGGRYEQYF.

The CDR3 is CASSIPRGFAFF. The CDR3, as DNA: TGTGCCAGTAGTATCCCCAGGGGGTTTGCTTTCTTT. V usage is TRBV19 and J usage is TRBJ1-1, with 7 bases lining up with TRBD1. V trimming: 3 bases; J trimming: 11 bases; junction bases outside the gene matches: 6. Germline V gene data show CDR1 as LNHDA and CDR2 as SQIVND (reference sequence). The CDR3 loop spans 12 amino acids.

This CDR3 is CASSIGGGRYTEAFF. CDR3 DNA sequence: TGTGCCAGTAGTATAGGCGGGGGGCGGTATACTGAAGCTTTCTTT. V usage is TRBV19 and J usage is TRBJ1-1, with a tentative D call TRBD1 (6 bases). This CDR3 has 15 amino acids. Germline loops: CDR1 LNHDA, CDR2 SQIVND (reference sequence). Trimming cost V 1 base and J 5 bases, with 14 bases left between them. The whole variable domain, filled in from reference TRBV19 and TRBJ1-1, reads DGGITQSPKYLFRKEGQNVTLSCEQNLNHDAMYWYRQDPGQGLRLIYYSQIVNDFQKGDIAEGYSVSREKKESFPLTVTSAQKNPTAFYLCASSIGGGRYTEAFFGQGTRLTVV.

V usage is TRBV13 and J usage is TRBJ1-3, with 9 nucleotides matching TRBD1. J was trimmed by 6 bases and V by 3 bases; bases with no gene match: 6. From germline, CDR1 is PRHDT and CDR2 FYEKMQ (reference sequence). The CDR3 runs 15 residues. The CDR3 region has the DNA TGTGCCAGCAGCTTTTGGGGACAGGGAACAAACACCATATATTTT. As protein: CASSFWGQGTNTIYF. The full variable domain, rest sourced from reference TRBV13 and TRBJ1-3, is AAGVIQSPRHLIKEKRETATLKCYPIPRHDTVYWYQQGPGQDPQFLISFYEKMQSDKGSIPDRFSAQQFSDYHSELNMSSLELGDSALYFCASSFWGQGTNTIYFGEGSWLTVV.

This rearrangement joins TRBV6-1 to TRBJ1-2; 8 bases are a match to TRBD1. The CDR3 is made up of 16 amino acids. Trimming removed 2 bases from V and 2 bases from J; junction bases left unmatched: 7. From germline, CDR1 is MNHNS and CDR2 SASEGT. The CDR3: CASSEMRDRLNYGYTF. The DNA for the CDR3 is TGTGCCAGCAGTGAAATGAGGGACAGGTTGAACTATGGCTACACCTTC.

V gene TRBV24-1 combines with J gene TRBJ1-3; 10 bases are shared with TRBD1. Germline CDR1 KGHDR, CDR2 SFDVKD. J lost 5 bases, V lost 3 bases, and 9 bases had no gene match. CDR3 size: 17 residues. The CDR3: CATSDLEGTGARNTIYF. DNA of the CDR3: TGTGCCACCAGTGATCTAGAGGGGACAGGGGCCCGAAACACCATATATTTT.

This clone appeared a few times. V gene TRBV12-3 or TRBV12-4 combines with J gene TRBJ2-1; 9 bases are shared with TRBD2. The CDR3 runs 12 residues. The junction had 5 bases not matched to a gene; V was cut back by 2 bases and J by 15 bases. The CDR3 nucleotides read TGTGCCAGCAGTTTATATCTAGCGGGGTCGTTCTTC. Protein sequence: CASSLYLAGSFF.

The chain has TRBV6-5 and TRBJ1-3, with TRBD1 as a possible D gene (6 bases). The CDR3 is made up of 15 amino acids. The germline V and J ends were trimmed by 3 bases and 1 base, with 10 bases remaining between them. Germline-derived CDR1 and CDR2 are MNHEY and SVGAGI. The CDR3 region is CASSYQGSSGNTIYF. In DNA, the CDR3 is TGTGCCAGCAGTTATCAGGGGTCGTCTGGAAACACCATATATTTT.

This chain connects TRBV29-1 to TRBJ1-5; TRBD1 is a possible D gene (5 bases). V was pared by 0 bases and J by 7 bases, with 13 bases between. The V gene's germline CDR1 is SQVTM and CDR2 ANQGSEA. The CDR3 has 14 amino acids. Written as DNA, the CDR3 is TGCAGCGTTGAAGATCAGGGTGTGGGGCAGCCCCAGCATTTT. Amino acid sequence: CSVEDQGVGQPQHF.

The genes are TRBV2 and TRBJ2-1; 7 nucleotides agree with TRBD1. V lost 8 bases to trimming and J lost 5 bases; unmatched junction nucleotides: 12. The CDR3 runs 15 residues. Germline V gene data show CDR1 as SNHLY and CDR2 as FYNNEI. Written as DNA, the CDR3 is TGTGCCAGCCTGAGACAGGGTTCCTCAAACAATGAGCAGTTCTTC. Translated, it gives CASLRQGSSNNEQFF.

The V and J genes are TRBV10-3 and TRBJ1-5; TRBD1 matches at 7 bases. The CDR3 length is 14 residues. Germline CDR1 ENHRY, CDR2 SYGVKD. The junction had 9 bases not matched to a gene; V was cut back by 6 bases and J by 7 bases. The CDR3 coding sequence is TGTGCCATCAGCAAAACAGGGGAACGGCAGCCCCAGCATTTT. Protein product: CAISKTGERQPQHF.

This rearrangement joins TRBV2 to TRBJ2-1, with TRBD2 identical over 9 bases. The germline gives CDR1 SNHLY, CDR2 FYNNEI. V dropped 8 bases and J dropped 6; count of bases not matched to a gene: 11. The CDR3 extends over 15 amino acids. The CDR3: CASSAGRGGPNEQFF. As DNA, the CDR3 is TGTGCCAGCTCGGCGGGGCGGGGGGGCCCCAATGAGCAGTTCTTC.

This CDR3 is CASSEFRGQINEKLFF. CDR3 nucleotide sequence: TGTGCCAGCAGTGAATTTAGGGGACAAATTAATGAAAAACTGTTTTTT. The chain links TRBV6-1 to TRBJ1-4, with D possibly TRBD1 on 6 matching bases. Trimming took 2 bases from V and 4 from J, leaving 14 bases between them. Germline loops: CDR1 MNHNS, CDR2 SASEGT. CDR3 size: 16 residues.

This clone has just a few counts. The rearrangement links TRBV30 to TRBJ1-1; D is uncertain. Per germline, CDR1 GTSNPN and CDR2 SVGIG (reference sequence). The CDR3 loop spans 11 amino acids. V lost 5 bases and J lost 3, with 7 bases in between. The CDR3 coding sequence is TGTGCCTGGGGTTTAGACACTGAAGCTTTCTTT. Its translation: CAWGLDTEAFF.

The CDR3 here is CASSFQGQETQYF. Written as DNA, the CDR3 is TGCGCCAGCAGCTTCCAGGGCCAAGAGACCCAGTACTTC. The V gene is TRBV5-1, the J gene TRBJ2-5; possibly TRBD1 for D (5 bases). CDR3 length: 13 amino acids. The germline CDR1 and CDR2 sequences are SGHRS and YFSETQ. Trimming shortened V by 2 bases and J by 1 base, and 6 bases separated the two germline ends.

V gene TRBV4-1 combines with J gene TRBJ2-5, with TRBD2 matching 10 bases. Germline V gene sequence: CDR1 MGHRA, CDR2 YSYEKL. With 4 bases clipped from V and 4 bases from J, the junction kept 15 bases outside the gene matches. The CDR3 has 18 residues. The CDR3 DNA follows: TGCGCCAGCAGCCCGGGACTAGCGCGGACTACCTCCCGAGAGACCCAGTACTTC. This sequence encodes CASSPGLARTTSRETQYF.

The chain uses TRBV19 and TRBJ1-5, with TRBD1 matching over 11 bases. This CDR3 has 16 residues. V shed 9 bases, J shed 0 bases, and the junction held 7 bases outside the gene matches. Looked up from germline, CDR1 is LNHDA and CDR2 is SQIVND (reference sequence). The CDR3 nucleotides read TGTGCCAGCGGGGGACAGGGGGGATATAGCAATCAGCCCCAGCATTTT. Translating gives CASGGQGGYSNQPQHF.

This CDR3 is CASSTPGGNSYEQYF. CDR3 nucleotide sequence: TGTGCCAGTAGTACGCCGGGGGGGAACTCCTACGAGCAGTACTTC. The chain is built from TRBV19 and TRBJ2-7, with TRBD2 matching 8 bases. The CDR3 consists of 15 residues. V was clipped by 4 bases and J by 0 bases; unmatched bases: 5. Germline CDR1 is LNHDA and CDR2 is SQIVND (reference sequence). Together with reference TRBV19 and TRBJ2-7, the CDR3 gives the full variable domain: DGGITQSPKYLFRKEGQNVTLSCEQNLNHDAMYWYRQDPGQGLRLIYYSQIVNDFQKGDIAEGYSVSREKKESFPLTVTSAQKNPTAFYLCASSTPGGNSYEQYFGPGTRLTVT.

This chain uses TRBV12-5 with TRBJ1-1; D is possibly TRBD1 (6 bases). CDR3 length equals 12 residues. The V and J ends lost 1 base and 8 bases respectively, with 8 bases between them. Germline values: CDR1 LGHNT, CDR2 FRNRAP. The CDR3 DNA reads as TGTGCTAGTGGTTTGGGGACAGCCGAAGCTTTCTTT. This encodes CASGLGTAEAFF.

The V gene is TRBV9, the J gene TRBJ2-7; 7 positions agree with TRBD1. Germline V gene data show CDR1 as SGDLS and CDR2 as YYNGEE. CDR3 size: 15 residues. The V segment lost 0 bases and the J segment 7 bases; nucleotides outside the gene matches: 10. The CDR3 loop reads CASSVAQDRPREQYF. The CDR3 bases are TGTGCCAGCAGCGTAGCTCAGGACAGGCCCCGGGAGCAGTACTTC.

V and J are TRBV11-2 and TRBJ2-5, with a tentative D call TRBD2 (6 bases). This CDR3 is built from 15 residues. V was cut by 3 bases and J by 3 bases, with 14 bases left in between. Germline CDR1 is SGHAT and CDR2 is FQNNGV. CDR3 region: CASSFGRDFEETQYF. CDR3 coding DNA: TGTGCCAGCAGCTTCGGGCGGGACTTCGAAGAGACCCAGTACTTC.

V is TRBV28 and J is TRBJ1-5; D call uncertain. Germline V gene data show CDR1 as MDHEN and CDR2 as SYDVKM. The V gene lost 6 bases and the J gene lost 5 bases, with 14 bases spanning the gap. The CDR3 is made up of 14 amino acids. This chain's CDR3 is CASRISFGYQPQHF. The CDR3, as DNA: TGTGCCAGCAGGATTAGTTTCGGGTATCAGCCCCAGCATTTT.

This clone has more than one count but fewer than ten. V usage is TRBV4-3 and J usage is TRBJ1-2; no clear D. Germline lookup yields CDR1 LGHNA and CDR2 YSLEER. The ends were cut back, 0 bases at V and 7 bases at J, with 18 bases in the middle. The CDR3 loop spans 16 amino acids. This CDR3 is CASSQEHTGGVRGYTF. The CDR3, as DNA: TGCGCCAGCAGCCAAGAACACACGGGAGGCGTACGTGGCTACACCTTC.

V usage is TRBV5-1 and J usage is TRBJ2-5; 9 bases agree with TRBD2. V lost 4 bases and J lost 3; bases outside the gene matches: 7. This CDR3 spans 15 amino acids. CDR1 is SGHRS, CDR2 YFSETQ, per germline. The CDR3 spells CASSPGAGGKETQYF. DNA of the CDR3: TGCGCCAGCAGCCCAGGAGCGGGGGGTAAAGAGACCCAGTACTTC.

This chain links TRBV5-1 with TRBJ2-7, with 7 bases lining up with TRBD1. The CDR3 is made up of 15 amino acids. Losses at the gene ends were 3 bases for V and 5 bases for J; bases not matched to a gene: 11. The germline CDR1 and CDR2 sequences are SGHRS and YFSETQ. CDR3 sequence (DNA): TGCGCCAGCAGCTCTACAGGGGCAGGTGGCCACGAGCAGTACTTC. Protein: CASSSTGAGGHEQYF. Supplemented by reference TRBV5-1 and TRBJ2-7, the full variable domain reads KAGVTQTPRYLIKTRGQQVTLSCSPISGHRSVSWYQQTPGQGLQFLFEYFSETQRNKGNFPGRFSGRQFSNSRSEMNVSTLELGDSALYLCASSSTGAGGHEQYFGPGTRLTVT.